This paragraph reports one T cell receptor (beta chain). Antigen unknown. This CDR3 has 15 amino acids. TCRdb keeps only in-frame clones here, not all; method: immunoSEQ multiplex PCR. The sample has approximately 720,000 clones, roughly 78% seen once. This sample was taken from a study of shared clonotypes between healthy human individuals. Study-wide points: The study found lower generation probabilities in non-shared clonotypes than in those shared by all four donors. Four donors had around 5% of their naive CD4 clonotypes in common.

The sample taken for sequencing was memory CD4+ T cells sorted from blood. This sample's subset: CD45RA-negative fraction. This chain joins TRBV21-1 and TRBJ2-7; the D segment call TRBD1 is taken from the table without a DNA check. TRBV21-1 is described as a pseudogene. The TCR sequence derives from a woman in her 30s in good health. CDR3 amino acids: CASSSPGTECYEQYF. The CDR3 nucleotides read TGTGCCAGCAGCAGTCCCGGGACAGAGTGTTACGAGCAGTACTTC.